Each of the 24 T cell receptor beta chains below was sequenced from the same sample in a study of OX40 agonist ivuxolimab in advanced cancers. Clones were read by immunoSEQ multiplex PCR, and TCRdb kept only the in-frame ones, dropping some. The profile shows around 34,000 clones, about 86% of them singletons. The sample here was CD4+ or CD8+ T cells sorted from blood, taken in a trial of the OX40 agonist ivuxolimab. The source is an adult with an advanced solid tumor such as melanoma, head and neck, liver or kidney cancer.

This sequence joins TRBV6-6 and TRBJ2-7; D not certain. Trimming took 4 bases from V and 6 from J, leaving 7 bases between them. Germline assignment: CDR1 MNHNY and CDR2 SVGAGI (reference sequence). The CDR3 contains 11 residues. This CDR3 is CASSFLGEQYF. In DNA form, the CDR3 reads TGTGCCAGCAGTTTTTTGGGCGAGCAGTACTTC.

The chain has TRBV15 and TRBJ2-5; tentatively, D is TRBD2 (5 bases). TRBJ2-7 matches the DNA end more closely, so the J call is doubtful. Per germline, CDR1 LNHNV and CDR2 YYDKDF (reference sequence). The CDR3 is 14 residues long. The CDR3 reads CATSREATSYEQYF. CDR3 nucleotide sequence: TGTGCCACCAGCAGAGAAGCAACTAGCTACGAGCAGTACTTC.

This clone has only a few counts. CDR3 sequence: CATSSRDRGTEAFF. The CDR3 region has the DNA TGTGCCACCAGCAGCCGGGACAGGGGCACTGAAGCTTTCTTT. The V and J genes are TRBV15 and TRBJ1-1; 10 bases are shared with TRBD1. V lost 3 bases and J lost 4; bases outside the gene matches: 2. Germline loops: CDR1 LNHNV, CDR2 YYDKDF (reference sequence). This CDR3 contains 14 residues.

This clone was found once. The chain has TRBV15 and TRBJ2-5; D is perhaps TRBD1 or TRBD2 (6 bases each). The CDR3 is 13 amino acids. Germline lookup yields CDR1 LNHNV and CDR2 YYDKDF (reference sequence). Trimming removed 8 bases from V and 4 bases from J, with 14 bases in between. The CDR3 here is CATSRGLGETQYF. The CDR3 DNA reads TGTGCCACCTCTCGGGGGCTGGGAGAGACCCAGTACTTC.

The chain carries TRBV28 and TRBJ1-2; no reliable D call. V was clipped by 6 bases and J by 0 bases, with 5 bases between them. Germline values: CDR1 MDHEN, CDR2 SYDVKM. This CDR3 is built from 12 residues. In DNA form, the CDR3 reads TGTGCCAGCAGCACCCCTAACTATGGCTACACCTTC. Translating it yields CASSTPNYGYTF.

The rearrangement links TRBV4-1 to TRBJ1-2; 8 nucleotides align to TRBD1. Germline trimming cut 0 bases from V and 8 bases from J; bases unmatched to any gene: 8. There are 15 residues in the CDR3. Germline V lookup: CDR1 MGHRA, CDR2 YSYEKL. CDR3 DNA: TGCGCCAGCAGCCAAGAAGCCACAGGGGGGCGGGGCTACACCTTC. It specifies CASSQEATGGRGYTF.

The genes are TRBV14 and TRBJ1-2, with unresolved D. The length of the CDR3 is 16 residues. V lost 0 bases and J lost 1, with 12 bases in between. Germline V CDR1 and CDR2: SGHDN, FVKESK. This chain's CDR3 is CASSQDMRHGNYGYTF. CDR3 DNA sequence: TGTGCCAGCAGCCAAGATATGAGGCACGGTAACTATGGCTACACCTTC.

The rearrangement links TRBV30 to TRBJ1-2; D gene uncertain. The CDR3 has 13 residues. V shed 0 bases and J shed 1 base, with 6 bases lying between them. Germline CDR1 is GTSNPN and CDR2 is SVGIG (reference sequence). In nucleotides, the CDR3 is TGTGCCTGGAGTGTATCCGTTAACTATGGCTACACCTTC. Residues: CAWSVSVNYGYTF.

The J gene is TRBJ2-1, the V gene TRBV5-4; 9 bases are a match to TRBD2. The germline V gene has CDR1 SGHNT and CDR2 YYREEE (reference sequence). The J segment lost 6 bases and the V segment lost 0 bases, leaving 7 bases of the junction unmatched. The CDR3 is made up of 16 amino acids. CDR3 amino acids: CASSLGRLAGSNEQFF. DNA of the CDR3: TGTGCCAGCAGCTTGGGGCGGCTAGCGGGAAGCAATGAGCAGTTCTTC.

This clone was counted a few times. V usage is TRBV7-2 and J usage is TRBJ1-2, with D possibly TRBD1 on 5 matching bases. The CDR3 totals 16 residues. Germline V gene lookup returns CDR1 SGHTA and CDR2 FQGNSA. The V end was cut by 5 bases, the J end by 4 bases, with 20 bases between. The CDR3 region is CASSQMPGKGAYGYTF. CDR3 DNA sequence: TGTGCCAGCAGCCAAATGCCGGGAAAAGGGGCCTATGGCTACACCTTC.

This clone was picked up one time. This sequence joins TRBV4-1 and TRBJ1-1, with a weak D call TRBD1 (6 bases). From germline, CDR1 is MGHRA and CDR2 YSYEKL. V was clipped by 4 bases and J by 3 bases, with 15 bases between them. The CDR3 is 15 amino acids. The CDR3 DNA follows: TGCGCCAGCAGCCCGACCCCACAGGGAGACACTGAAGCTTTCTTT. Amino acids: CASSPTPQGDTEAFF.

The gene calls are TRBV5-5 and TRBJ2-7, with TRBD1 identical over 8 bases. The CDR3 has 13 residues. The germline CDR1 and CDR2 sequences are SGHKS and YYEKEE (reference sequence). Trimming at V came to 0 bases and at J to 9 bases, leaving 5 bases not matched to a gene. The CDR3: CASSLAGGAGQYF. Here the CDR3 DNA reads TGTGCCAGCAGCTTGGCAGGGGGCGCCGGGCAGTACTTC. The variable domain in full, completed from reference TRBV5-5 and TRBJ2-7, reads DAGVTQSPTHLIKTRGQQVTLRCSPISGHKSVSWYQQVLGQGPQFIFQYYEKEERGRGNFPDRFSARQFPNYSSELNVNALLLGDSALYLCASSLAGGAGQYFGPGTRLTVT.

This chain connects TRBV27 to TRBJ2-1, with TRBD2 identical over 9 bases. Per the germline V gene, CDR1 is MNHEY and CDR2 is SMNVEV (reference sequence). This CDR3 is built from 16 residues. V was pared by 3 bases and J by 9 bases, with 12 bases of the junction left unmatched. The CDR3 reads CASSLWSGRSDGEQFF. CDR3 bases: TGTGCCAGCAGTTTGTGGAGCGGGAGGTCGGACGGTGAGCAGTTCTTC.

The V call is TRBV7-6, the J call TRBJ2-2, with TRBD1 as a possible D gene (5 bases). The V gene's germline CDR1 is SGHVS and CDR2 FNYEAQ. Between the trimmed V and J ends, which lost 1 base and 4 bases, there was a span of 7 bases. CDR3 length equals 14 residues. CDR3 loop: CASSLGRATGELFF. The CDR3 DNA sequence: TGTGCCAGCAGCTTAGGCAGGGCCACCGGGGAGCTGTTTTTT.

With respect to this clone: The junction does not match germline at one end; this may be a read error. The chain is built from TRBV18 and TRBJ2-4, with 8 bases aligning to TRBD1. There are 14 residues in the CDR3. CDR1 is KGHSH, CDR2 LQKENI, per germline. The CDR3 loop is CASSPQPPPTGENF. The CDR3 bases are TGTGCCAGCTCACCGCAACCTCCCCCGACAGGGGAGAACTTC.

V is TRBV18 and J is TRBJ1-2; D remains unclear. This CDR3 region has 15 residues. Germline assignment: CDR1 KGHSH and CDR2 LQKENI. V was pared by 3 bases and J by 0 bases, with 11 bases between. This chain's CDR3 is CASSPENIANYGYTF. Here the CDR3 DNA reads TGTGCCAGCTCACCCGAAAATATAGCTAACTATGGCTACACCTTC.

The rearrangement joins TRBV19 to TRBJ2-7, with 8 bases aligning to TRBD2. With V trimmed by 3 bases and J by 3 bases, 7 bases remained unmatched. CDR3 length equals 15 residues. Germline V lookup: CDR1 LNHDA, CDR2 SQIVND (reference sequence). CDR3 protein: CASSMEGRGVYEQYF. CDR3 bases: TGTGCCAGTAGTATGGAAGGGCGGGGGGTCTACGAGCAGTACTTC. Drawing the rest from reference TRBV19 and TRBJ2-7, the complete variable domain is DGGITQSPKYLFRKEGQNVTLSCEQNLNHDAMYWYRQDPGQGLRLIYYSQIVNDFQKGDIAEGYSVSREKKESFPLTVTSAQKNPTAFYLCASSMEGRGVYEQYFGPGTRLTVT.

The chain employs TRBV5-1 and TRBJ2-2; 7 positions agree with TRBD1. CDR1 is SGHRS, CDR2 YFSETQ, per germline. The length of the CDR3 is 16 residues. The ends lost 2 bases at V and 2 bases at J; junction bases unmatched: 6. The CDR3 DNA reads as TGCGCCAGCAGCTTATCAGGGACAGTTAACACCGGGGAGCTGTTTTTT. Protein product: CASSLSGTVNTGELFF.

The V gene is TRBV4-3, the J gene TRBJ2-2, with 9 bases lining up with TRBD1. There are 17 residues in the CDR3. Germline V gene sequence: CDR1 LGHNA, CDR2 YSLEER. After removal of 3 bases from V and 6 bases from J, the junction contained 11 bases not matched to a gene. Here the CDR3 DNA reads TGCGCCAGCAGCCAGGACACAGGGGGCTTTTTTGCCGGGGAGCTGTTTTTT. Its translation is CASSQDTGGFFAGELFF.

The rearrangement uses TRBV6-8 and TRBJ2-7, with TRBD1 identical over 7 bases. CDR3 length equals 14 residues. Unmatched junction bases numbered 9, after V lost 4 bases and J lost 6 bases. The V gene's germline CDR1 is MNHGY and CDR2 SAAAGT. Here the CDR3 reads CASSWPGTACEQYF. The DNA for the CDR3 is TGTGCCAGCAGTTGGCCTGGGACAGCCTGCGAGCAGTACTTC.

The chain links TRBV19 to TRBJ1-5; D is unresolved. Germline V lookup: CDR1 LNHDA, CDR2 SQIVND (reference sequence). Trimming left V 10 bases short and J 7 bases short, with 23 bases between. The CDR3 runs 15 residues. CDR3: CATSPLGGPDQPQHF. DNA of the CDR3: TGTGCCACCTCCCCGCTGGGAGGCCCTGACCAGCCCCAGCATTTT. Using reference TRBV19 and TRBJ1-5 for the parts outside the CDR3, the full variable domain is DGGITQSPKYLFRKEGQNVTLSCEQNLNHDAMYWYRQDPGQGLRLIYYSQIVNDFQKGDIAEGYSVSREKKESFPLTVTSAQKNPTAFYLCATSPLGGPDQPQHFGDGTRLSIL.

The rearrangement joins TRBV11-2 to TRBJ2-5; 7 bases match TRBD1. The germline V gene encodes CDR1 SGHAT and CDR2 FQNNGV. V shed 5 bases and J 4 bases; nucleotides not matched to a gene: 10. The length of the CDR3 is 15 residues. CDR3 bases: TGTGCCAGCAGCCTCCGCCCACAGGGGCCAGAGACCCAGTACTTC. Its translation is CASSLRPQGPETQYF.

This clone is labeled medium-sized. The chain recombines TRBV10-3 with TRBJ1-5; 7 bases are shared with TRBD1. CDR3 size: 14 residues. V lost 4 bases, J lost 6 bases, and 6 bases stayed unmatched. CDR1 is ENHRY and CDR2 is SYGVKD in the germline V gene. CDR3 region: CAISGRQGGQPQHF. The DNA for the CDR3 is TGTGCCATCAGTGGGAGACAGGGCGGTCAGCCCCAGCATTTT.

The chain links TRBV28 to TRBJ1-2, with TRBD1 matching 7 bases. Germline CDR1 is MDHEN and CDR2 is SYDVKM. CDR3 length: 14 amino acids. V trimming: 3 bases; J trimming: 5 bases; junction bases outside the gene matches: 6. The CDR3 nucleotides read TGTGCCAGCAGTTTCCCAGGGGGAGGGTATGGCTACACCTTC. Translated: CASSFPGGGYGYTF.